A single sample gave rise to the 7 T cell receptor beta chains below, sequenced in a study of graft-versus-host responses after intestinal transplantation. These TCRs' antigens remain unknown. The repertoire was sequenced with immunoSEQ multiplex PCR; TCRdb's copy has only in-frame clones and lacks some. Among about 94,000 clones listed, 90% to 95% were seen once. The specimen comprised unstimulated CD8+ T cells sorted from spleen or lymph node cells, sampled before intestinal transplant. These receptors were obtained from a human donor who received an intestinal transplant.

The chain has TRBV2 and TRBJ1-2; 9 bases match TRBD1. Trimming at V came to 6 bases and at J to 7 bases, leaving 6 bases not matched to a gene. The CDR3 runs 13 residues. The germline V gene has CDR1 SNHLY and CDR2 FYNNEI. The CDR3 reads CASRGQGVPGYTF. The DNA for the CDR3 is TGTGCCAGCAGGGGACAGGGAGTACCTGGCTACACCTTC.

The chain employs TRBV6-5 and TRBJ2-1; D ambiguous. The CDR3 sequence is 13 residues long. The V gene lost 2 bases and the J gene lost 5 bases, with 7 bases spanning the gap. Germline V gene lookup returns CDR1 MNHEY and CDR2 SVGAGI. In DNA, the CDR3 is TGTGCCAGCAGTTACGGGCCTAACAATGAGCAGTTCTTC. Translating it yields CASSYGPNNEQFF.

V usage is TRBV4-1 and J usage is TRBJ2-5; D is possibly TRBD1 (5 bases). The CDR3 runs to 14 residues. The ends were cut back, 0 bases at V and 1 base at J, with 6 bases in the middle. From germline, CDR1 is MGHRA and CDR2 YSYEKL. The DNA for the CDR3 is TGCGCCAGCAGCCAAGAGACAGCCCAAGAGACCCAGTACTTC. Encoded protein: CASSQETAQETQYF.

The V gene is TRBV27, the J gene TRBJ2-7; D perhaps matches TRBD2 (5 bases). The germline V and J ends were trimmed by 3 bases and 7 bases, with 13 bases remaining between them. The CDR3 extends over 13 amino acids. Germline V gene data show CDR1 as MNHEY and CDR2 as SMNVEV (reference sequence). In DNA form, the CDR3 reads TGTGCCAGCAGTTTTCGGGCTTCGGGGGAGCAGTACTTC. Translating it yields CASSFRASGEQYF.

This sequence joins TRBV9 and TRBJ2-1, with D unresolved. The CDR3 is made up of 15 amino acids. The germline V gene has CDR1 SGDLS and CDR2 YYNGEE. Deletions cut 0 bases from V and 6 bases from J, with 13 bases between. Written as DNA, the CDR3 is TGTGCCAGCAGCGTAGAAGCCTACCCTACCAATGAGCAGTTCTTC. Translated, it gives CASSVEAYPTNEQFF.

The V call is TRBV7-9, the J call TRBJ2-7, with TRBD2 matching 7 bases. The CDR3 covers 15 residues. The germline V gene encodes CDR1 SEHNR and CDR2 FQNEAQ (reference sequence). V was clipped by 5 bases and J by 0 bases; unmatched bases: 7. DNA of the CDR3: TGTGCCAGCAGCCGTCCCTGGGGGGGCTCCTACGAGCAGTACTTC. This sequence encodes CASSRPWGGSYEQYF.

Notes on this clone: The sample has other DNA sequences that encode this CDR3 too. The chain carries TRBV28 and TRBJ2-7, with a tentative D call TRBD2 (6 bases). Germline loops: CDR1 MDHEN, CDR2 SYDVKM. The CDR3 has 12 residues. Trimming cost V 0 bases and J 6 bases, with 6 bases left between them. CDR3 amino acids: CASSLWGGEQYF. The DNA of the CDR3 is TGTGCCAGCAGTTTATGGGGGGGCGAGCAGTACTTC.